These T cell receptor beta chains were read from a single sample in a study of T cell responses to AZD1222 COVID-19 vaccine. Measured with immunoSEQ multiplex PCR; TCRdb has only the in-frame clones, and not every one. The sample records 130,000 to 150,000 clones, about 93% being singletons. The material was peripheral blood, obtained on day 0 of AZD1222 vaccination. These receptors all stem from an adult in good health. Both conserved end residues are part of each CDR3. Fields, in order: D gene, J gene, clone size, V gene, CDR3 protein, CDR3 DNA. D genes are given only for firm matches. Size is stated for part of the rows, as once, few or many counts, or as a class when the clone is expanded.

TRBD2,TRBJ2-1,-,TRBV27,CASKRLADNEQFF,TGTGCCAGCAAAAGGCTAGCGGACAATGAGCAGTTCTTC
TRBD1,TRBJ2-3,-,TRBV7-3,CASSFGTGGTDTQYF,TGTGCCAGCAGCTTTGGGACAGGGGGCACAGATACGCAGTATTTT
TRBD1,TRBJ1-3,-,TRBV3-1/TRBV3-2,CASRGTGGFGNTIYF,TGTGCCAGCAGGGGGACAGGGGGATTTGGAAACACCATATATTTT
TRBD1,TRBJ2-7,-,TRBV19,CASSISGQGAYEQYF,TGTGCCAGTAGTATCTCCGGACAGGGGGCCTACGAGCAGTACTTC
TRBD1,TRBJ1-5,-,TRBV4-2,CASSPRQGGDSNQPQHF,TGTGCCAGCAGCCCTCGGCAGGGGGGGGATAGCAATCAGCCCCAGCATTTT
-,TRBJ2-5,-,TRBV28,CASGPTNPATQYF,TGTGCCAGTGGGCCAACCAACCCGGCGACCCAGTACTTC
-,TRBJ1-6,-,TRBV27,CASRTAGYNSPLHF,TGTGCCAGCAGGACCGCCGGCTATAATTCACCCCTCCACTTT
TRBD2,TRBJ2-5,-,TRBV18,CASSPPSSGGETQYF,TGTGCCAGCTCACCACCTTCTAGCGGGGGGGAGACCCAGTACTTC
-,TRBJ1-1,-,TRBV4-1,CASSQTGPGTEAFF,TGCGCCAGCAGCCAAACCGGCCCCGGCACTGAAGCTTTCTTT
-,TRBJ1-2,-,TRBV19,CASSFPGALLHGYTF,TGTGCCAGTAGTTTCCCAGGGGCTCTGCTGCATGGCTACACCTTC
-,TRBJ1-2,-,TRBV19,CASSIDPGARSGYTF,TGTGCCAGTAGTATAGACCCGGGGGCGCGGTCTGGCTACACCTTC
TRBD1,TRBJ1-1,-,TRBV18,CASKRDSMNTEAFF,TGTGCCAGCAAGAGGGACAGCATGAACACTGAAGCTTTCTTT
TRBD2,TRBJ2-7,-,TRBV5-1,CASSWGGTSGSPYEQYF,TGCGCCAGCAGCTGGGGCGGGACTAGCGGGAGCCCGTACGAGCAGTACTTC
TRBD1,TRBJ1-5,-,TRBV19,CASNLRTGGNQPQHF,TGTGCCAGTAACCTCCGGACAGGGGGCAATCAGCCCCAGCATTTT
-,TRBJ1-4,-,TRBV28,CASRGGGNEKLFF,TGTGCCAGCAGAGGCGGAGGTAATGAAAAACTGTTTTTT
-,TRBJ1-2,-,TRBV5-5,CASSVRDTLNYGYTF,TGTGCCAGCAGCGTTCGGGACACTTTAAACTATGGCTACACCTTC
-,TRBJ1-5,-,TRBV4-1,CASSQGGAAFSNQPQHF,TGCGCCAGCAGCCAAGGCGGGGCGGCTTTCAGCAATCAGCCCCAGCATTTT
-,TRBJ2-1,-,TRBV7-3,CASSLGSAPLPNEQFF,TGTGCCAGCAGCTTAGGGTCGGCTCCCCTACCAAATGAGCAGTTCTTC
-,TRBJ2-5,few,TRBV7-6,CASSLSGGGGETQYF,TGTGCCAGCAGCTTATCTGGGGGAGGGGGAGAGACCCAGTACTTC
TRBD1,TRBJ1-1,-,TRBV28,CASSQASTGLLLWGAFF,TGTGCCAGCAGCCAAGCATCGACAGGGCTGCTTCTTTGGGGAGCTTTCTTT
TRBD2,TRBJ2-1,-,TRBV7-6,CASSLGTGGGSYNEQFF,TGTGCCAGCAGCCTAGGTACGGGAGGAGGGTCCTACAATGAGCAGTTCTTC
-,TRBJ1-5,-,TRBV28,CASSLRTATGFGNQPQHF,TGTGCCAGCAGTTTAAGAACGGCCACGGGGTTCGGCAATCAGCCCCAGCATTTT
TRBD2,TRBJ2-7,-,TRBV5-1,CASSLVTGGPYEQYF,TGCGCCAGCAGCTTGGTGACGGGAGGGCCCTACGAGCAGTACTTC